The rows below give T cell receptor beta chains drawn from one sample of a study of OX40 agonist ivuxolimab in advanced cancers. Here immunoSEQ multiplex PCR was the method, and the copy in TCRdb shows in-frame clones only, minus some. The sample contains tens of thousands of clones, 70% to 90% of which appear only once. The material was CD4+ or CD8+ T cells sorted from blood, obtained in a trial of the OX40 agonist ivuxolimab. These receptors originate from an adult with an advanced solid tumor such as melanoma, head and neck, liver or kidney cancer. CDR3s include the opening cysteine and the closing phenylalanine or tryptophan. The order of the fields is J gene, D gene, V gene, clone size, CDR3 protein, CDR3 DNA. D genes are given only for firm matches. Only some rows state a clone size, as once, few, many or a class for expanded clones.

TRBJ2-2 TRBD2 TRBV14 - CASSLGLAGPTGELFF TGTGCCAGCAGCCTGGGACTAGCGGGGCCTACCGGGGAGCTGTTTTTT
TRBJ2-3 TRBD2 TRBV7-2 - CASSLGTISTDTQYF TGTGCCAGCAGCTTGGGGACTATAAGCACAGATACGCAGTATTTT
TRBJ2-3 - TRBV5-1 - CASRPQPDGAPDTQYF TGCGCCAGCAGGCCACAACCGGATGGGGCGCCAGATACGCAGTATTTT
TRBJ2-7 - TRBV5-1 once CASSLEQPRDEQYF TGCGCCAGCAGCTTGGAACAGCCTAGGGACGAGCAGTACTTC
TRBJ2-2 TRBD1 TRBV5-4 - CASSLAGGVGELFF TGTGCCAGCAGCTTGGCAGGGGGCGTCGGGGAGCTGTTTTTT
TRBJ1-5 - TRBV2 - CASSEGASNQPQHF TGTGCCAGCAGTGAGGGGGCTAGCAATCAGCCCCAGCATTTT
TRBJ2-7 - TRBV10-1 - CASSESKQGYEQYF TGCGCCAGCAGTGAGTCGAAACAAGGGTACGAGCAGTACTTC
TRBJ1-2 - TRBV13 - CASSSVQGGYTF TGTGCCAGCAGTTCCGTGCAGGGTGGCTACACCTTC
TRBJ2-6 - TRBV7-9 - CASSLSTTRSPSGANVLTF TGTGCCAGCAGCTTATCTACGACAAGATCACCCTCTGGGGCCAACGTCCTGACTTTC
TRBJ2-3 - TRBV27 few CASRQQNPLRDTQYF TGTGCCAGCAGGCAACAAAACCCTCTTAGAGATACGCAGTATTTT
TRBJ1-6 TRBD1 TRBV30 once CAWRRDRVNSPLHF TGTGCCTGGAGGAGGGACAGGGTGAACTCACCCCTCCACTTT
TRBJ2-3 - TRBV9 - CASSVQVTDTQYF TGTGCCAGCAGCGTACAGGTCACAGATACGCAGTATTTT
TRBJ1-1 - TRBV30 few CARVPLMNTEAFF TGTGCCCGGGTGCCCCTCATGAACACTGAAGCTTTCTTT
TRBJ1-1 - TRBV27 - CASSLSAYRRNTEAFF TGTGCCAGCAGTTTATCGGCGTACAGGAGGAACACTGAAGCTTTCTTT
TRBJ2-7 - TRBV5-6 - CASSLVQGLLEQYF TGTGCCAGCAGCTTGGTTCAGGGCTTACTAGAGCAGTACTTC
TRBJ1-1 TRBD1 TRBV19 - CASSDRGGSGTEAFF TGTGCCAGTAGTGACAGGGGGGGGAGCGGCACTGAAGCTTTCTTT
TRBJ2-2 TRBD2 TRBV9 - CASTPPGRANTGELFF TGTGCCAGCACCCCCCCCGGGAGGGCCAACACCGGGGAGCTGTTTTTT
TRBJ1-2 TRBD1 TRBV12-5 - CASGPGGYGYTF TGTGCTAGTGGTCCAGGGGGGTATGGCTACACCTTC
TRBJ1-1 TRBD1 TRBV30 - CAWSDSTGTEAFF TGTGCCTGGAGTGATTCGACAGGGACTGAAGCTTTCTTT
TRBJ1-5 - TRBV28 - CASSLRGAGNQPQHF TGTGCCAGCAGTTTGAGGGGTGCGGGCAATCAGCCCCAGCATTTT
TRBJ2-2 - TRBV4-1 - CASSPREGSTGELFF TGCGCCAGCAGCCCCCGAGAGGGGTCCACCGGGGAGCTGTTTTTT
TRBJ1-2 - TRBV7-7 medium-sized CASSLTPGSANYGYTF TGTGCTAGCAGCTTAACCCCAGGGTCAGCTAACTATGGCTACACCTTC
TRBJ2-2 - TRBV5-5 - CASSSRPANTGELFF TGTGCCAGCAGCTCCAGGCCTGCGAACACCGGGGAGCTGTTTTTT
TRBJ1-2 TRBD1 TRBV5-6 - CASRAWDSVVDGYTF TGTGCCAGCCGAGCCTGGGACAGCGTCGTGGATGGCTACACCTTC
TRBJ2-1 TRBD2 TRBV7-8 - CASSLGGREGFF TGTGCCAGCAGCTTAGGAGGGCGGGAGGGGTTCTTC
TRBJ2-2 - TRBV11-3 once CASSLGPGSSGELFF TGTGCCAGCAGCTTAGGTCCAGGGTCCAGCGGGGAGCTGTTTTTT
TRBJ1-2 - TRBV7-9 - CASSSRQANYGYTF TGTGCCAGCAGCTCCAGACAGGCGAACTATGGCTACACCTTC
TRBJ1-5 - TRBV6-1 - CASSEVRVSNQPQHF TGTGCCAGCAGTGAAGTAAGGGTTAGCAATCAGCCCCAGCATTTT
TRBJ2-3 TRBD2 TRBV11-1 - CASGSSGVTSPSTDTQYF TGTGCCAGCGGGTCTAGCGGGGTAACATCTCCTAGCACAGATACGCAGTATTTT
TRBJ1-1 TRBD1 TRBV10-1 - CASSEFRDRGTEAFF TGCGCCAGCAGTGAATTCCGGGACAGGGGTACTGAAGCTTTCTTT
TRBJ2-3 - TRBV6-6 few CASSYAVGHTDTQYF TGTGCCAGCAGTTACGCCGTGGGACACACAGATACGCAGTATTTT
TRBJ2-1 - TRBV6-5 once CASSPVGSYNEQFF TGTGCCAGCAGTCCAGTTGGGTCCTACAATGAGCAGTTCTTC
TRBJ2-3 TRBD2 TRBV4-1 - CASSQPHSGGRTDTQYF TGCGCCAGCAGCCAACCCCATAGCGGGGGCCGCACAGATACGCAGTATTTT
TRBJ2-1 - TRBV13 - CASSLAGWTNEQFF TGTGCCAGCAGCTTAGCGGGCTGGACCAATGAGCAGTTCTTC
TRBJ2-3 - TRBV10-2 - CASSGGASADTQYF TGCGCCAGCAGTGGGGGAGCTAGCGCAGATACGCAGTATTTT
TRBJ2-7 - TRBV27 - CASSQGTLDPYEQYF TGTGCCAGCAGCCAAGGGACTCTGGACCCCTACGAGCAGTACTTC
TRBJ1-2 - TRBV27 - CASSPPPGGYTF TGTGCCAGCAGTCCGCCGCCTGGAGGCTACACCTTC
TRBJ2-7 - TRBV7-6 - CASSPTGGQTKLPYEQYF TGTGCCAGCAGCCCAACGGGGGGACAGACGAAGCTCCCCTACGAGCAGTACTTC
TRBJ2-7 - TRBV7-9 - CASSTGSGTTYEQYF TGTGCCAGCTCTACGGGTAGCGGAACTACCTACGAGCAGTACTTC
TRBJ2-2 - TRBV4-2 - CASSQGTSGELFF TGTGCCAGCAGCCAGGGGACCTCCGGGGAGCTGTTTTTT
TRBJ2-3 - TRBV5-4 - CASSLVGGRTDTQYF TGTGCCAGCAGCTTGGTGGGGGGGCGTACAGATACGCAGTATTTT
TRBJ2-7 - TRBV6-6 - CASSYSGQYEQYF TGTGCCAGCAGTTACTCCGGACAGTACGAGCAGTACTTC
TRBJ1-1 - TRBV7-8 - CASRTEDGNTEAFF TGTGCCAGCAGGACAGAGGACGGGAACACTGAAGCTTTCTTT
TRBJ2-7 TRBD1 TRBV19 few CASSTGQPYEQYF TGTGCCAGTAGTACGGGACAGCCCTACGAGCAGTACTTC